These 26 T cell receptor beta chains were sequenced from one sample in a study of blood T cell repertoires in COVID-19. TCRdb keeps only in-frame clones here, not all; method: immunoSEQ multiplex PCR. The sample holds 200,000 to 300,000 clones, over 90% seen once. Material: peripheral blood. The receptor source for this set is a man aged 25-40 years with COVID-19, enrolled during active disease.

V and J are TRBV4-1 and TRBJ1-2; D is uncertain. V was trimmed by 0 bases and J by 8 bases, leaving 22 bases between them. This CDR3 has 17 residues. Germline V CDR1 and CDR2: MGHRA, YSYEKL. CDR3 bases: TGCGCCAGCAGCCAAGAAATCCCCGGGGAGGTGGGTGGGGGCTACACCTTC. This codes for CASSQEIPGEVGGGYTF.

The chain couples TRBV5-1 to TRBJ1-1; tentative D call: TRBD1 (6 bases). CDR1 SGHRS and CDR2 YFSETQ come from the germline V gene. The CDR3 consists of 17 residues. Trimming took off 1 base at V and 2 bases at J, with 18 bases between the two ends. The CDR3 DNA reads TGCGCCAGCAGCTTGAAATGGGATCAGGGGACAAACACTGAAGCTTTCTTT. Amino acid sequence: CASSLKWDQGTNTEAFF.

This chain uses TRBV7-9 with TRBJ2-2, with 9 positions matching TRBD1. The CDR3 contains 19 residues. Germline assignment: CDR1 SEHNR and CDR2 FQNEAQ (reference sequence). The ends lost 2 bases at V and 3 bases at J; junction bases unmatched: 13. The CDR3 DNA is TGTGCCAGCAGCTTAAAGAAGGTCCTGGGACAGGGTCACACCGGGGAGCTGTTTTTT. This codes for CASSLKKVLGQGHTGELFF.

This chain joins TRBV6-5 and TRBJ1-5, with TRBD1 identical over 8 bases. Germline values: CDR1 MNHEY, CDR2 SVGAGI. Unmatched junction bases numbered 5, after V lost 4 bases and J lost 0 bases. There are 16 residues in the CDR3. The CDR3 spells CASSSSTGASNQPQHF. For the CDR3, the DNA is TGTGCCAGCAGTTCATCGACAGGGGCTAGCAATCAGCCCCAGCATTTT.

The chain uses TRBV4-1 and TRBJ2-7, with 7 bases lining up with TRBD2. There are 15 residues in the CDR3. Germline values: CDR1 MGHRA, CDR2 YSYEKL. V was clipped by 1 base and J by 0 bases; unmatched bases: 3. Written as DNA, the CDR3 is TGCGCCAGCAGCCAAGTGGCTAGCGGCTCCTACGAGCAGTACTTC. It translates to CASSQVASGSYEQYF.

V is TRBV6-6 and J is TRBJ1-1, with 7 bases aligning to TRBD1. The V segment lost 6 bases and the J segment 6 bases; nucleotides outside the gene matches: 13. CDR1 is MNHNY and CDR2 is SVGAGI in the germline V gene (reference sequence). The CDR3 is 15 residues long. CDR3 sequence reads: CASSARDGTVAEAFF. The CDR3 bases are TGTGCCAGCAGCGCGAGGGACGGGACAGTGGCTGAAGCTTTCTTT.

The chain has TRBV12-3 or TRBV12-4 and TRBJ2-1; 9 bases align to TRBD1. The CDR3 extends over 12 amino acids. V gave up 6 bases and J gave up 9 bases; unmatched junction bases: 3. CDR3 sequence: CASSPTGGEQFF. CDR3 nucleotide sequence: TGTGCCAGCAGCCCGACAGGGGGTGAGCAGTTCTTC.

This sequence joins TRBV12-3 or TRBV12-4 and TRBJ2-5; D gene ambiguous. The ends were cut back, 5 bases at V and 1 base at J, with 8 bases in the middle. This CDR3 is 13 amino acids long. The CDR3 nucleotides read TGTGCCAGCAGTCCCCAGGCCCAAGAGACCCAGTACTTC. This sequence encodes CASSPQAQETQYF.

The chain employs TRBV19 and TRBJ1-4; D is unclear. Germline V gene sequence: CDR1 LNHDA, CDR2 SQIVND (reference sequence). CDR3 size: 17 residues. The ends were cut back, 5 bases at V and 0 bases at J, with 16 bases in the middle. CDR3 DNA: TGTGCCAGTAGTCCCCGGGAGGGCAAGGCAACTAATGAAAAACTGTTTTTT. Its translation: CASSPREGKATNEKLFF.

On this clone itself: Other DNA sequences in the same sample also yield this CDR3. The V gene is TRBV7-9, the J gene TRBJ1-2, with D perhaps TRBD1 (6 bases). CDR1 and CDR2 from the germline V gene are SEHNR and FQNEAQ (reference sequence). The CDR3 contains 14 residues. Trimming pared 0 bases from V and 2 bases from J, leaving 7 bases between. In DNA, the CDR3 is TGTGCCAGCAGCTTAGCGCAGGGGAACTATGGCTACACCTTC. Its protein product is CASSLAQGNYGYTF.

The genes are TRBV14 and TRBJ1-2; a possible D gene is TRBD1 (5 bases). V lost 1 base to trimming and J lost 7 bases, with 22 bases between them. This CDR3 region has 17 residues. Germline V gives CDR1 SGHDN, CDR2 FVKESK. For the CDR3, the DNA is TGTGCCAGCAGCCAAGTGATTATAGGACAAAAAGGACCTGGCTACACCTTC. Its protein is CASSQVIIGQKGPGYTF.

About this clone: At the DNA level, this CDR3 is encoded by other sequences in the same sample as well. V is TRBV6-6 and J is TRBJ1-5; D remains unclear. Trimming pared 6 bases from V and 3 bases from J, leaving 6 bases between. The CDR3 extends over 12 amino acids. CDR1 is MNHNY, CDR2 SVGAGI, per germline (reference sequence). The CDR3 spells CASSTDNQPQHF. The CDR3 DNA follows: TGTGCCAGCAGCACAGACAATCAGCCCCAGCATTTT.

The chain uses TRBV2 and TRBJ1-2; no clear D. Trimming took off 4 bases at V and 0 bases at J, with 12 bases between the two ends. Germline V gene lookup returns CDR1 SNHLY and CDR2 FYNNEI. There are 15 residues in the CDR3. CDR3 in amino acids: CASSVLARANYGYTF. CDR3 sequence (DNA): TGTGCCAGCAGTGTGCTTGCCCGAGCTAACTATGGCTACACCTTC.

V and J are TRBV11-2 and TRBJ1-1; 7 positions agree with TRBD1. CDR1 and CDR2 (germline): SGHAT, FQNNGV. This CDR3 has 13 amino acids. V trimming: 5 bases; J trimming: 3 bases; junction bases outside the gene matches: 3. This CDR3 is CASSPGTDTEAFF. CDR3 sequence (DNA): TGTGCCAGCAGCCCTGGGACAGACACTGAAGCTTTCTTT.

This clone was seen just once. The chain uses TRBV28 and TRBJ1-1, with D tentatively TRBD1 (5 bases). The V gene lost 4 bases and the J gene lost 3 bases, with 9 bases spanning the gap. The CDR3 length is 13 residues. Germline V gives CDR1 MDHEN, CDR2 SYDVKM. In DNA form, the CDR3 reads TGTGCCAGCAGTTCGGGGGTCGACACTGAAGCTTTCTTT. As protein: CASSSGVDTEAFF.

The chain couples TRBV18 to TRBJ2-2; TRBD1 is a possible D gene (6 bases). V was trimmed by 4 bases and J by 3 bases, leaving 18 bases between them. The CDR3 is 17 residues long. Germline values: CDR1 KGHSH, CDR2 LQKENI. The CDR3 spells CASSLGHPRIDTGELFF. CDR3 nucleotides: TGTGCCAGCTCACTGGGACACCCGAGGATTGACACCGGGGAGCTGTTTTTT.

Comments on this clone: The same CDR3 arises from other DNA sequences in this sample as well. The chain has TRBV2 and TRBJ2-5, with TRBD2 matching 13 bases. V gave up 4 bases and J gave up 5 bases; unmatched junction bases: 4. This CDR3 spans 15 amino acids. Germline CDR1 SNHLY, CDR2 FYNNEI. In nucleotides, the CDR3 is TGTGCCAGCAGTGTGGGACTAGCGGGGAGGGAGACCCAGTACTTC. This translates into CASSVGLAGRETQYF.

V and J are TRBV7-9 and TRBJ2-5, with 8 bases that match TRBD1. J was trimmed by 2 bases and V by 5 bases; bases with no gene match: 7. The CDR3 totals 15 residues. The V gene's germline CDR1 is SEHNR and CDR2 FQNEAQ (reference sequence). This CDR3 is CASSMDRVGQETQYF. CDR3 bases: TGTGCCAGCAGCATGGACAGGGTTGGGCAAGAGACCCAGTACTTC.

This chain connects TRBV19 to TRBJ2-1; 12 nucleotides agree with TRBD2. Germline V gives CDR1 LNHDA, CDR2 SQIVND (reference sequence). The length of the CDR3 is 15 residues. V gave up 3 bases and J gave up 8 bases; unmatched junction bases: 5. The CDR3: CASSILAGGLDEQFF. In nucleotides, the CDR3 is TGTGCCAGTAGTATCCTAGCGGGGGGGCTCGATGAGCAGTTCTTC.

The CDR3 DNA reads as TGTGCCACCAGCAGAGATCGTCAGGTTCCCTACACCTTC. Translated: CATSRDRQVPYTF. The chain couples TRBV15 to TRBJ1-2; D not certain. Looked up from germline, CDR1 is LNHNV and CDR2 is YYDKDF (reference sequence). Trimming pared 0 bases from V and 10 bases from J, leaving 12 bases between. The CDR3 runs 13 residues. Full variable domain (remainder filled in from reference TRBV15 and TRBJ1-2): DAMVIQNPRYQVTQFGKPVTLSCSQTLNHNVMYWYQQKSSQAPKLLFHYYDKDFNNEADTPDNFQSRRPNTSFCFLDIRSPGLGDTAMYLCATSRDRQVPYTFGSGTRLTVV.

The chain links TRBV7-2 to TRBJ1-6; TRBD1 is a possible D gene (6 bases). The CDR3 consists of 15 residues. Trimming stripped 5 bases from V and 4 bases from J, with 12 bases between. Germline V gene lookup returns CDR1 SGHTA and CDR2 FQGNSA. In DNA form, the CDR3 reads TGTGCCAGCAGCAAAAGACAGGCGTATAATTCACCCCTCCACTTT. It translates to CASSKRQAYNSPLHF.

The rearrangement uses TRBV30 and TRBJ1-5, with TRBD1 matching 7 bases. This CDR3 has 16 amino acids. J lost 1 base, V lost 2 bases, and 8 bases had no gene match. Germline CDR1 and CDR2: GTSNPN and SVGIG (reference sequence). CDR3 amino acids: CAWSPEGDRSNQPQHF. CDR3 bases: TGTGCCTGGAGTCCGGAGGGGGACAGAAGCAATCAGCCCCAGCATTTT.

The chain joins TRBV7-9 to TRBJ2-4; tentatively, D is TRBD1 (5 bases). The V end was cut by 3 bases, the J end by 5 bases, with 11 bases between. Germline V gene data show CDR1 as SEHNR and CDR2 as FQNEAQ (reference sequence). CDR3 length equals 14 residues. Written as DNA, the CDR3 is TGTGCCAGCAGCTTGAGGCAGGGTGAAAACATTCAGTACTTC. Translating it yields CASSLRQGENIQYF.

This sequence joins TRBV3-1 (or the pseudogene TRBV3-2) and TRBJ2-5; D uncertain. This CDR3 has 14 residues. Germline CDR1 and CDR2: LGHDT and YNNKEL (reference sequence). V was trimmed by 0 bases and J by 9 bases, leaving 14 bases between them. The CDR3, as DNA: TGTGCCAGCAGCCAAGATCTTGGGCCTATGGCCCAGTACTTC. Translation: CASSQDLGPMAQYF.

The chain uses TRBV11-2 and TRBJ1-2; a possible D gene is TRBD1 (6 bases). The CDR3 is made up of 15 amino acids. Germline V gene data show CDR1 as SGHAT and CDR2 as FQNNGV. V lost 0 bases and J lost 4, with 12 bases in between. CDR3 sequence: CASSLDLGGFYGYTF. The CDR3 nucleotides read TGTGCCAGCAGCTTAGATCTTGGGGGCTTCTATGGCTACACCTTC.

This chain uses TRBV16 with TRBJ2-7; D possibly corresponds to TRBD1 (5 bases). CDR3 length equals 14 residues. Germline-derived CDR1 and CDR2 are KGHSY and FQNENV. V lost 5 bases, J lost 5 bases, and 16 bases lay in between. CDR3 residues: CASSSVAGSHEQYF. The CDR3 nucleotides read TGTGCCAGCAGCAGCGTGGCAGGGTCCCACGAGCAGTACTTC.